What follows are 2 T cell receptor beta chains derived from one specimen sequenced in a study of molecular identifiers for immune sequencing clone quantification (dated by TCRdb to the late 2010s). Libraries came from PCR. Sequenced using a NextSeq 500. TCRdb handled the public reads itself, with Q25 trimming in fastp and clone calling in MiXCR, and kept productive beta chains. Each CDR3 protein appears once, grouped with its most common genes and DNA. The sample includes around 300,000 distinct CDR3 sequences, with under 25% observed a single time. About 0.74% of the sample rests with the top ten. Material for sequencing was naive CD8+ T cells from blood, with Jurkat cell RNA spiked in. The sample's cell subset or site label, decoded: FACS-sorted CD8+CD4-CCR7+CD45RA+ naive T cells. These receptors were collected from a human donor in good health. Some libraries in this study had Jurkat cell RNA spiked in.

This clonotype was seen ten or more times. J is TRBJ1-5 and V is TRBV19, with D perhaps TRBD1 (6 bases). The CDR3 is 14 amino acids. Trimming shortened V by 7 bases and J by 1 base, and 11 bases separated the two germline ends. Germline CDR1 is LNHDA and CDR2 is SQIVND (reference sequence). The CDR3 loop reads CASTWTASNQPQHF. The CDR3 DNA reads as TGTGCCAGTACCTGGACAGCGAGCAATCAGCCCCAGCATTTT. Together with reference TRBV19 and TRBJ1-5, the CDR3 gives the full variable domain: DGGITQSPKYLFRKEGQNVTLSCEQNLNHDAMYWYRQDPGQGLRLIYYSQIVNDFQKGDIAEGYSVSREKKESFPLTVTSAQKNPTAFYLCASTWTASNQPQHFGDGTRLSIL.

V usage is TRBV5-5 and J usage is TRBJ1-2; 8 nucleotides agree with TRBD1. The CDR3 has 15 amino acids. The V and J ends lost 4 bases and 3 bases, in that order; junction bases with no gene match: 8. Germline-derived CDR1 and CDR2 are SGHKS and YYEKEE (reference sequence). Here the CDR3 DNA reads TGTGCCAGCAGCCCCGCCCAGACAGGGGACTATGGCTACACCTTC. This codes for CASSPAQTGDYGYTF. The variable domain in full, with the rest retrieved from reference TRBV5-5 and TRBJ1-2, is DAGVTQSPTHLIKTRGQQVTLRCSPISGHKSVSWYQQVLGQGPQFIFQYYEKEERGRGNFPDRFSARQFPNYSSELNVNALLLGDSALYLCASSPAQTGDYGYTFGSGTRLTVV.